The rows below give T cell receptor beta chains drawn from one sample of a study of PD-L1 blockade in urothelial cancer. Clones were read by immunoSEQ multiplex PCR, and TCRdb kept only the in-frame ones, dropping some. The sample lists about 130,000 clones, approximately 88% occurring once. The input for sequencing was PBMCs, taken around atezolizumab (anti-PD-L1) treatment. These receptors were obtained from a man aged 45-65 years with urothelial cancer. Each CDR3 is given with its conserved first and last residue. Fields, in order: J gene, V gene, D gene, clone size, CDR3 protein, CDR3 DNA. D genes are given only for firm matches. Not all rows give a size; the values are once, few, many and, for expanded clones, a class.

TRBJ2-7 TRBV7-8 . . CASSGGKNVPYEQYF TGTGCCAGCAGCGGCGGGAAAAACGTACCCTACGAGCAGTACTTC
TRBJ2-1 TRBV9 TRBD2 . CASSVGTSGRYNEQFF TGTGCCAGCAGCGTAGGGACTAGCGGGAGGTACAATGAGCAGTTCTTC
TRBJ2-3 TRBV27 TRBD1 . CASSFRDRITDTQYF TGTGCCAGCAGTTTCCGGGACAGGATTACAGATACGCAGTATTTT
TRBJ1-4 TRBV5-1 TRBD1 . CASSPTGNGGEKLFF TGCGCCAGCAGCCCGACAGGGAATGGAGGTGAAAAACTGTTTTTT
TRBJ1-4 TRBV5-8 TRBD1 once CASSLPGQGHEKLFF TGTGCCAGCAGCCTACCGGGACAGGGGCATGAAAAACTGTTTTTT
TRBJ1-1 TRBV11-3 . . CASSFGGNTEAFF TGTGCCAGCAGCTTCGGGGGAAACACTGAAGCTTTCTTT
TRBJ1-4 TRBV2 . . CASSEQTASNEKLFF TGTGCCAGCAGTGAACAGACAGCCTCTAATGAAAAACTGTTTTTT
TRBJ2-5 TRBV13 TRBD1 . CASSVRDRGSRETQYF TGTGCCAGCAGCGTCCGGGACAGGGGGTCCAGGGAGACCCAGTACTTC
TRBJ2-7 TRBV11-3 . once CASSLGQTPSYEQYF TGTGCCAGCAGCCTAGGACAGACTCCCTCCTACGAGCAGTACTTC
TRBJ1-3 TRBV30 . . CAWSVQSGNTIYF TGTGCCTGGAGTGTCCAATCTGGAAACACCATATATTTT
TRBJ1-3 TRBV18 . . CASSPEGTFGPGNTIYF TGTGCCAGCTCACCAGAAGGGACTTTTGGACCTGGAAACACCATATATTTT
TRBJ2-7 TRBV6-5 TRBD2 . CASSRTSGSRYEQYF TGTGCCAGCAGCCGGACTAGCGGGAGCCGATACGAGCAGTACTTC
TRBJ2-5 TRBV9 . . CASSPRGAGSIETQYF TGTGCCAGCAGCCCCCGTGGGGCAGGGTCAATAGAGACCCAGTACTTC
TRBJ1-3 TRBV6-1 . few CASIYSGNTIYF TGTGCCAGCATCTACTCTGGAAACACCATATATTTT
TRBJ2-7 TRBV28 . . CASSLPGYEQYF TGTGCCAGCAGTTTACCGGGCTACGAGCAGTACTTC
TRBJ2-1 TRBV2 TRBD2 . CASSETSVIAGYNEQFF TGTGCCAGCAGTGAAACATCGGTAATAGCGGGCTACAATGAGCAGTTCTTC
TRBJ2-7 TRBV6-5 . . CASSSFLDSEQYF TGTGCCAGCAGTTCCTTTTTGGACTCCGAGCAGTACTTC
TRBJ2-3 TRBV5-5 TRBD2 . CASSSRLAGGSDTQYF TGTGCCAGCAGCTCCAGACTAGCGGGAGGTTCGGATACGCAGTATTTT
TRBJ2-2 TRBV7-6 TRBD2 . CASSLESLAGEAGELFF TGTGCCAGCAGCCTGGAGAGCCTAGCGGGAGAGGCAGGGGAGCTGTTTTTT
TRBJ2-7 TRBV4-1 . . CASSRNHGPYEQYF TGCGCCAGCAGCCGTAACCATGGCCCCTACGAGCAGTACTTC
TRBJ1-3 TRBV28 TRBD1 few CASSSPGTAGNTIYF TGTGCCAGCAGTTCCCCCGGGACAGCTGGAAACACCATATATTTT
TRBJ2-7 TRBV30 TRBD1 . CAWSGTGYEQYF TGTGCCTGGAGTGGGACAGGGTACGAGCAGTACTTC
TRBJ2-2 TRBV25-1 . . CASSELGDTGELFF TGTGCCAGCAGTGAATTGGGAGACACCGGGGAGCTGTTTTTT
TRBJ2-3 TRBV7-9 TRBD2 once CASSWGLAVTDTQYF TGTGCCAGCAGCTGGGGACTAGCGGTTACAGATACGCAGTATTTT
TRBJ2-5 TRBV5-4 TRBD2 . CASRLTSDQETQYF TGTGCCAGCAGGTTGACTAGCGACCAAGAGACCCAGTACTTC
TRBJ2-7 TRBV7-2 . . CASSPTGSYEQYF TGTGCCAGCAGCCCTACAGGAAGCTACGAGCAGTACTTC
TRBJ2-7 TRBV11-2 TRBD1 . CASSLEGQGAYEQYF TGTGCCAGCAGCTTAGAAGGACAGGGGGCCTACGAGCAGTACTTC
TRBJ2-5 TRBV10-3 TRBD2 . CAISELAGVAETQYF TGTGCCATCAGTGAACTAGCGGGAGTTGCAGAGACCCAGTACTTC
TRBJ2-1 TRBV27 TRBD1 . CASSLGTGPYNEQFF TGTGCCAGCAGTTTGGGGACAGGGCCATACAATGAGCAGTTCTTC
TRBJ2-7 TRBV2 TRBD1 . CASTTKGQGAGEQYF TGTGCCAGCACTACAAAGGGACAGGGGGCTGGCGAGCAGTACTTC
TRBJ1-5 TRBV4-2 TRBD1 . CASSLRDSPNQPQHF TGTGCCAGCAGCCTCCGGGACAGCCCGAATCAGCCCCAGCATTTT
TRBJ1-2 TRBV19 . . CASSPDPRRTLQGYTF TGTGCCAGTAGTCCTGATCCGCGAAGAACCCTACAGGGCTACACCTTC
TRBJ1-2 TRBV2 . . CASTGGNYGYTF TGTGCCAGCACGGGGGGGAACTATGGCTACACCTTC
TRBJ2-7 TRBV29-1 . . CSVADRSSYEQYF TGCAGCGTCGCCGACAGGAGCTCCTACGAGCAGTACTTC
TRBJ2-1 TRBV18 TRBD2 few CASSRTRIDEQFF TGTGCCAGCTCAAGGACTAGAATCGATGAGCAGTTCTTC
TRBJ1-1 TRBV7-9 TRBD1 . CASSAPAGGVTEAFF TGTGCCAGCAGCGCCCCGGCAGGGGGCGTTACTGAAGCTTTCTTT
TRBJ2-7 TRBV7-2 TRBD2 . CASSLTRTSGRASSYEQYF TGTGCCAGCAGCTTAACTAGGACTAGCGGGAGGGCGAGCTCCTACGAGCAGTACTTC
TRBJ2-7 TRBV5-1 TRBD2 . CASSLGDYYYEQYF TGCGCCAGCAGCTTGGGGGACTATTATTACGAGCAGTACTTC
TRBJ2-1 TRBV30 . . CAWSVISWGPILF TGTGCCTGGAGTGTAATCTCTTGGGGCCCAATCCTCTTC
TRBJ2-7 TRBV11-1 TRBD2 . CASSARPGLAYEQYF TGTGCCAGCAGCGCGCGTCCGGGACTAGCCTACGAGCAGTACTTC
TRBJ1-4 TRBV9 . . CASSVGGVRTNEKLFF TGTGCCAGCAGCGTAGGGGGGGTAAGGACTAATGAAAAACTGTTTTTT
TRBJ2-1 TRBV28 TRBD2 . CASGNSGVQNEQFF TGTGCCAGCGGGAATAGCGGGGTACAGAATGAGCAGTTCTTC
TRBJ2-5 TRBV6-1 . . CASNLQGGETQYF TGTGCCAGCAACCTGCAGGGTGGGGAGACCCAGTACTTC
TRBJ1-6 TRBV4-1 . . CASSLDKSSYNSPLHF TGCGCCAGCAGCCTGGACAAGAGCTCCTATAATTCACCCCTCCACTTT
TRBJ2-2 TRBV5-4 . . CASSPDSDHGELFF TGTGCCAGCAGCCCCGACAGTGACCACGGGGAGCTGTTTTTT
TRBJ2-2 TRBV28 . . CASSLNTGELFF TGTGCCAGCAGTCTGAACACCGGGGAGCTGTTTTTT
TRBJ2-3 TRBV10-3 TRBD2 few CAISPLAGRTDTQYF TGTGCCATCAGTCCCCTAGCGGGTCGCACAGATACGCAGTATTTT
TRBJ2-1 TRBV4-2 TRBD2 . CASSQGLLAGTYNEQFF TGTGCCAGCAGCCAAGGTTTACTAGCGGGAACTTACAATGAGCAGTTCTTC